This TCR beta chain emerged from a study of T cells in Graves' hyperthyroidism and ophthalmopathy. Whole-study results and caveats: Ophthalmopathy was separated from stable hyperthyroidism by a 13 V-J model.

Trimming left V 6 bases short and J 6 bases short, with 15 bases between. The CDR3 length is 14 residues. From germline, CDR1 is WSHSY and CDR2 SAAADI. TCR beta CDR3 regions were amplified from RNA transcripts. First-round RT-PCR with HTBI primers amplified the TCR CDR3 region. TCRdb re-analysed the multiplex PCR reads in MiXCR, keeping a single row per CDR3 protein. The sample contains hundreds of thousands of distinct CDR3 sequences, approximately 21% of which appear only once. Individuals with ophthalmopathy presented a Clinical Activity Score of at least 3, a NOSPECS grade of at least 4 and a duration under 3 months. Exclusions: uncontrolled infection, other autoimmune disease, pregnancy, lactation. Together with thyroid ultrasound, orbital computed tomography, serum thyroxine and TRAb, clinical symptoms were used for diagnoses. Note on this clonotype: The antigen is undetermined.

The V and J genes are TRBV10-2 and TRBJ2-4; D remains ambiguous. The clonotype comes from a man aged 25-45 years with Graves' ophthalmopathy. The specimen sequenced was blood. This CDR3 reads CASRTPARGNIQYF. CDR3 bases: TGCGCCAGCAGGACTCCGGCTAGAGGAAACATTCAGTACTTC.